Each of the 20 T cell receptor beta chains below was sequenced from the same sample in a study of blood T cell repertoires in COVID-19 (dated by TCRdb to the early 2020s). The method behind the library was the immunoSEQ multiplex PCR assay. Sourced from immuneACCESS, this table was stored by TCRdb with only in-frame sequences that have V and J called. A share of the clones is absent; for the studies checked, an unresolved V gene accounts for under half, and the remainder has no known explanation. This sample lists about 110,000 clones; less than 85% were detected once. The top ten clones comprise more than 0.75% of the sample. Sequenced: peripheral blood. These receptors all stem from a human donor with acute or convalescent COVID-19. The donor label of this sample is uncertain.

This clone was detected many times. This rearrangement joins TRBV10-2 to TRBJ2-7, with D tentatively TRBD1 (6 bases). The V gene lost 6 bases and the J gene lost 5 bases, with 17 bases spanning the gap. The CDR3 has 14 residues. Germline V gene sequence: CDR1 WSHSY, CDR2 SAAADI. As DNA, the CDR3 is TGCGCCAGCAGGGACAGCGGTAGGGGAAACGAGCAGTACTTC. Its protein is CASRDSGRGNEQYF.

This chain joins TRBV7-9 and TRBJ2-5; perhaps TRBD2 as D (7 bases). The CDR3 contains 13 residues. CDR1 is SEHNR, CDR2 FQNEAQ, per germline (reference sequence). V was shortened by 5 bases and J by 2 bases, with 9 bases between the two germline ends. The chain's CDR3 is CASSGRGQETQYF. The CDR3 DNA reads TGTGCCAGCAGCGGGAGGGGGCAAGAGACCCAGTACTTC.

The DNA of the CDR3 is TGTGCCATCAGTGAGTTTACGGATCCAGGTGGGCAGTATTTT. It is translated as CAISEFTDPGGQYF. This rearrangement joins TRBV10-3 to TRBJ2-3; D unresolved. This CDR3 spans 14 amino acids. Looked up from germline, CDR1 is ENHRY and CDR2 is SYGVKD. V was cut by 1 base and J by 11 bases, with 16 bases left in between.

V is TRBV6-4 and J is TRBJ2-5; D perhaps matches TRBD1 (6 bases). CDR1 MRHNA and CDR2 SNTAGT come from the germline V gene. The CDR3 is made up of 15 amino acids. V lost 2 bases and J lost 1, with 11 bases in between. CDR3 sequence (DNA): TGTGCCAGCAGTGACCTGACAGGCTGCCAAGAGACCCAGTACTTC. This gives the protein CASSDLTGCQETQYF.

This chain joins TRBV7-9 and TRBJ1-2; 8 bases line up with TRBD1. Per germline, CDR1 SEHNR and CDR2 FQNEAQ (reference sequence). CDR3 size: 16 residues. Trimming took 1 base from V and 3 from J; bases not matched to a gene: 7. The DNA for the CDR3 is TGTGCCAGCAGCTTAGGGGGACAGGAATCGTACTATGGCTACACCTTC. Translation: CASSLGGQESYYGYTF.

The chain joins TRBV29-1 to TRBJ1-2, with a weak D call TRBD1 (5 bases). This CDR3 is built from 13 residues. The V gene lost 7 bases and the J gene lost 6 bases, with 18 bases spanning the gap. Germline V gene data show CDR1 as SQVTM and CDR2 as ANQGSEA. The CDR3 DNA reads TGCAGCGCCTCCCGGGGGGGTCGTAATGGCTACACCTTC. Translated, it gives CSASRGGRNGYTF.

This chain links TRBV4-1 with TRBJ2-4, with D possibly TRBD2 on 6 matching bases. With 1 base removed from V and 6 bases from J, the gap between germline ends came to 16 bases. This CDR3 region has 16 residues. CDR1 and CDR2 from the germline V gene are MGHRA and YSYEKL. In DNA, the CDR3 is TGCGCCAGCAGCCAAGTCGGCCCAGTCGGGGGAAACATTCAGTACTTC. Amino acids: CASSQVGPVGGNIQYF.

The V and J genes are TRBV10-2 and TRBJ2-3, with D uncertain. CDR1 and CDR2 (germline): WSHSY, SAAADI. The CDR3 totals 13 residues. The V and J ends lost 8 bases and 2 bases respectively, with 11 bases between them. For the CDR3, the DNA is TGCGCCAGCGGAAACTATCCCACAGATACGCAGTATTTT. Protein sequence: CASGNYPTDTQYF.

This clone has just a few counts. V and J are TRBV12-2 and TRBJ2-7; the D call TRBD1 from the table was never checked on the DNA. TRBV12-2 is a listed pseudogene. This CDR3 region has 16 residues. The CDR3 DNA reads TGTGCAAGTCGCCCACCGACCGGGACAGGCTCCTACGAGCAGTACTTC. This sequence encodes CASRPPTGTGSYEQYF.

Only a few counts were recorded for this clone. The chain couples TRBV7-2 to TRBJ2-2; TRBD1 agrees at 7 bases. Trimming cost V 5 bases and J 1 base; bases outside gene matches: 4. CDR1 is SGHTA and CDR2 is FQGNSA in the germline V gene. This CDR3 comprises 15 residues. CDR3 sequence: CASSPTGLNTGELFF. In nucleotides, the CDR3 is TGTGCCAGCAGCCCGACAGGGTTGAACACCGGGGAGCTGTTTTTT.

J is TRBJ2-3 and V is TRBV3-1 (or the pseudogene TRBV3-2); D might be TRBD2 (5 bases). Germline-derived CDR1 and CDR2 are LGHDT and YNNKEL (reference sequence). The CDR3 has 14 residues. V was trimmed by 2 bases and J by 1 base, leaving 7 bases between them. CDR3 sequence reads: CASSQRGGTDTQYF. In nucleotides, the CDR3 is TGTGCCAGCAGCCAACGGGGTGGCACAGATACGCAGTATTTT.

J is TRBJ2-7 and V is TRBV10-3, with a possible D match to TRBD1 (6 bases). The CDR3 has 13 amino acids. Germline V gene data show CDR1 as ENHRY and CDR2 as SYGVKD. V was shortened by 7 bases and J by 2 bases, with 12 bases between the two germline ends. CDR3 bases: TGTGCCATCACTGACGACAGGACCTACGAGCAGTACGTC. It encodes CAITDDRTYEQYV.

This clone was seen just once. The chain employs TRBV30 and TRBJ2-3, with 7 nucleotides matching TRBD2. CDR3 size: 16 residues. Losses at the gene ends were 0 bases for V and 5 bases for J; bases not matched to a gene: 11. CDR1 and CDR2 (germline): GTSNPN, SVGIG (reference sequence). Here the CDR3 reads CAWSVGPGRSGDTQYF. In DNA, the CDR3 is TGTGCCTGGAGTGTAGGCCCCGGGAGGTCGGGAGATACGCAGTATTTT.

CDR3 protein: CASSENKGPEFGKLFF. The CDR3 DNA is TGCGCCAGCAGTGAGAATAAAGGTCCGGAGTTCGGAAAACTGTTTTTT. The V gene is TRBV10-2, the J gene TRBJ1-4; D unresolved. Germline-derived CDR1 and CDR2 are WSHSY and SAAADI. The length of the CDR3 is 16 residues. Trimming took off 2 bases at V and 10 bases at J, with 20 bases between the two ends.

The rearrangement uses TRBV19 and TRBJ1-1; 7 nucleotides line up with TRBD1. Trimming cost V 5 bases and J 1 base; bases outside gene matches: 7. The CDR3 has 15 amino acids. Germline loops: CDR1 LNHDA, CDR2 SQIVND (reference sequence). The CDR3: CASSPGQRRNTEAFF. DNA for the CDR3: TGTGCCAGTAGTCCGGGACAGAGAAGGAACACTGAAGCTTTCTTT.

This sequence joins TRBV5-6 and TRBJ2-5, with D possibly matching TRBD2 (6 bases). Trimming removed 5 bases at V and 2 bases at J, with 16 bases between. The CDR3 extends over 15 amino acids. CDR1 and CDR2 (germline): SGHDT, YYEEEE. CDR3 amino acids: CASSALALPQETQYF. The CDR3, as DNA: TGTGCCAGCAGTGCGCTAGCGCTTCCTCAAGAGACCCAGTACTTC. The full variable domain, rest sourced from reference TRBV5-6 and TRBJ2-5, is DAGVTQSPTHLIKTRGQQVTLRCSPKSGHDTVSWYQQALGQGPQFIFQYYEEEERQRGNFPDRFSGHQFPNYSSELNVNALLLGDSALYLCASSALALPQETQYFGPGTRLLVL.

The V gene is TRBV9, the J gene TRBJ2-2, with a weak D call TRBD1 (5 bases). CDR3 length: 14 residues. The germline CDR1 and CDR2 sequences are SGDLS and YYNGEE. V lost 0 bases and J 4 bases, leaving 7 bases between the germline ends. For the CDR3, the DNA is TGTGCCAGCAGCGTAGAGGGGATCACCGGGGAGCTGTTTTTT. Translating gives CASSVEGITGELFF. Full variable domain (remainder filled in from reference TRBV9 and TRBJ2-2): DSGVTQTPKHLITATGQRVTLRCSPRSGDLSVYWYQQSLDQGLQFLIQYYNGEERAKGNILERFSAQQFPDLHSELNLSSLELGDSALYFCASSVEGITGELFFGEGSRLTVL.

The rearrangement links TRBV7-2 to TRBJ2-3, with 7 bases matching TRBD1. Germline V lookup: CDR1 SGHTA, CDR2 FQGNSA. J gave up 3 bases and V 2 bases, and 5 bases lay outside the gene matches. The CDR3 totals 15 residues. Here the CDR3 reads CASSLRQGRTDTQYF. Written as DNA, the CDR3 is TGTGCCAGCAGCTTAAGACAGGGAAGGACAGATACGCAGTATTTT.

This clone showed up just a few times. V gene TRBV5-6 combines with J gene TRBJ1-6; 9 bases align to TRBD1. CDR3 length equals 14 residues. Germline-derived CDR1 and CDR2 are SGHDT and YYEEEE. V gave up 4 bases and J gave up 8 bases; unmatched junction bases: 4. The CDR3 DNA reads as TGTGCCAGCAGCCCGGGACAGGGATATTCACCCCTCCACTTT. Its translation: CASSPGQGYSPLHF.

The chain uses TRBV29-1 and TRBJ1-1; TRBD1 agrees at 8 bases. This CDR3 is 13 amino acids long. V shed 7 bases and J 0 bases; nucleotides not matched to a gene: 4. Germline V gene lookup returns CDR1 SQVTM and CDR2 ANQGSEA. Here the CDR3 DNA reads TGCAGCGCTACGGGACAGGTGAACACTGAAGCTTTCTTT. Its translation is CSATGQVNTEAFF.